The 27 T cell receptor beta chains below all came from one sample that was sequenced in a study of T cells in Graves' hyperthyroidism and ophthalmopathy. The source material, RNA transcripts, was used to amplify TCR beta CDR3 regions. The HTBI primer set drove a first-round RT-PCR of the TCR CDR3. TCRdb passed the multiplex PCR reads through MiXCR, listing each CDR3 protein once. Here the sample spans more than 500,000 distinct CDR3 sequences, about 45% being singletons. Sequenced material: peripheral blood or thyroid tissue (not recorded which). Source of these receptors: an adult woman with Graves' disease, either hyperthyroidism or ophthalmopathy (not recorded which).

This clonotype was observed many times. The J gene is TRBJ2-2, the V gene TRBV29-1, with TRBD1 matching over 10 bases. The germline V gene encodes CDR1 SQVTM and CDR2 ANQGSEA. The CDR3 runs 14 residues. Trimming took 3 bases from V and 5 from J; bases not matched to a gene: 3. CDR3 nucleotides: TGCAGCGTTGAGGGACAGGGGAGAACCGGGGAGCTGTTTTTT. Translating it yields CSVEGQGRTGELFF.

This clonotype showed up many times. CDR3 nucleotide sequence: TGCGCCAGCAGCCCCGGGACATTTAATGAAAAACTGTTTTTT. This encodes CASSPGTFNEKLFF. This chain joins TRBV5-1 and TRBJ1-4; TRBD1 might be the D (6 bases). The CDR3 consists of 14 residues. V lost 4 bases and J lost 4, with 11 bases in between. The germline V gene has CDR1 SGHRS and CDR2 YFSETQ.

As to this clonotype: This may arise from a read error, as a much more abundant clone is one base away. Here the CDR3 omits its conserved ending phenylalanine or tryptophan, so a read error is the likely source. The chain joins TRBV6-5 to TRBJ2-2, with D hard to call. Trimming took 5 bases from V and 3 from J, leaving 13 bases between them. Germline CDR1 is MNHEY and CDR2 is SVGAGI. This CDR3 is 15 amino acids long. Here the CDR3 reads CASSSGARDTGELFC. The CDR3 DNA follows: TGTGCCAGCAGTAGTGGTGCTCGGGACACCGGGGAGCTGTTTTGT.

In its sample, this clonotype was seen many times. The chain combines TRBV9 with TRBJ1-2; no firm D call. The CDR3 is 15 residues long. Germline V gene data show CDR1 as SGDLS and CDR2 as YYNGEE. The V end lost 4 bases, the J end lost 2 bases, and 15 bases lay between the germline ends. The CDR3 nucleotides are TGTGCCAGCAGCCCCGAGTCTAAAAGGAACTATGGCTACACCTTC. It specifies CASSPESKRNYGYTF. The whole variable domain, filled in from reference TRBV9 and TRBJ1-2, reads DSGVTQTPKHLITATGQRVTLRCSPRSGDLSVYWYQQSLDQGLQFLIQYYNGEERAKGNILERFSAQQFPDLHSELNLSSLELGDSALYFCASSPESKRNYGYTFGSGTRLTVV.

The V and J genes are TRBV6-2 or TRBV6-3 and TRBJ1-2, with TRBD1 as a possible D gene (5 bases). The CDR3 loop spans 14 amino acids. From germline, CDR1 is MNHEY and CDR2 SVGEGT. The V gene lost 6 bases and the J gene lost 3 bases, with 14 bases spanning the gap. The CDR3 DNA sequence: TGTGCCAGCAGGCCCGCAGGGTTGGACTATGGCTACACCTTC. Translated, it gives CASRPAGLDYGYTF.

As regards this clonotype: This may come from a read error, since a much larger clone is one base off. The V gene is TRBV7-9, the J gene TRBJ2-7; D perhaps matches TRBD2 (6 bases). CDR1 SEHNR and CDR2 FQNEAQ come from the germline V gene (reference sequence). Deletions cut 5 bases from V and 4 bases from J, with 18 bases between. This CDR3 contains 15 residues. The CDR3 sequence is CASSPSAGLSYEQYF. CDR3 DNA sequence: TGTGCCAGCAGCCCTTCAGCGGGTCTGTCTTACGAGCAGTACTTC.

This chain links TRBV7-9 with TRBJ1-1, with unresolved D. The CDR3 totals 18 residues. Germline V gives CDR1 SEHNR, CDR2 FQNEAQ (reference sequence). V lost 5 bases and J 1 base, leaving 23 bases between the germline ends. The CDR3 DNA follows: TGTGCCAGCAGCCGAGAGTCGAGTTTACCCGCTCCGAACACTGAAGCTTTCTTT. Translated: CASSRESSLPAPNTEAFF.

The chain employs TRBV7-8 and TRBJ1-4, with 8 bases identical to TRBD1. Germline-derived CDR1 and CDR2 are SGHVS and FQNEAQ. The trim removed 5 bases at V and 8 bases at J, leaving 10 bases unmatched. The CDR3 contains 15 residues. CDR3 in DNA: TGTGCCAGCAGCCTAGGAACAGGGGGTAGAGAAAAACTGTTTTTT. Its translation: CASSLGTGGREKLFF.

V usage is TRBV25-1 and J usage is TRBJ1-1; D not certain. The CDR3 runs 14 residues. Germline CDR1 MGHDK, CDR2 SYGVNS. V was clipped by 4 bases and J by 3 bases, with 12 bases between them. DNA of the CDR3: TGTGCCAGCAGTGCCCCTGGGCATCACACTGAAGCTTTCTTT. It codes for CASSAPGHHTEAFF.

This clonotype was counted many times. This rearrangement joins TRBV7-9 to TRBJ1-1; possibly TRBD1 for D (6 bases). Per germline, CDR1 SEHNR and CDR2 FQNEAQ (reference sequence). The CDR3 loop spans 13 amino acids. The CDR3 DNA reads TGTGGCGGGGCAGGGGAGATGAACACTGAAGCTTTCTTT. It encodes CGGAGEMNTEAFF.

This clonotype was detected ten times or more. V and J are TRBV30 and TRBJ1-1; maybe TRBD1 (5 bases). The germline V and J ends were trimmed by 0 bases and 5 bases, with 10 bases remaining between them. The CDR3 extends over 13 amino acids. Germline V CDR1 and CDR2: GTSNPN, SVGIG (reference sequence). This chain's CDR3 is CAWSVLGGTEAFF. DNA for the CDR3: TGTGCCTGGAGTGTACTGGGGGGGACTGAAGCTTTCTTT.

This clonotype was observed a handful of times. V gene TRBV28 combines with J gene TRBJ2-7; D is ambiguous. Trimming took 3 bases from V and 1 from J, leaving 10 bases between them. CDR1 is MDHEN and CDR2 is SYDVKM in the germline V gene. The CDR3 contains 14 residues. In nucleotides, the CDR3 is TGTGCCAGCAGTTTTGCAGTTCTTTCCTACGAGCAGTACTTC. Residues: CASSFAVLSYEQYF.

V gene TRBV30 combines with J gene TRBJ1-3; D remains unclear. The CDR3 runs to 12 residues. Germline lookup yields CDR1 GTSNPN and CDR2 SVGIG (reference sequence). Trimming cost V 0 bases and J 5 bases, with 5 bases left between them. CDR3 in amino acids: CAWSVLRNTIYF. In DNA, the CDR3 is TGTGCCTGGAGTGTACTTCGAAACACCATATATTTT.

This clonotype was seen ten or more times. This chain joins TRBV29-1 and TRBJ1-2; D is uncertain. The CDR3 totals 13 residues. Germline-derived CDR1 and CDR2 are SQVTM and ANQGSEA. CDR3 bases: TGCAGTGGCGCCCTGATCAGTGAGACTGGCTACACCTTC. Translated, it gives CSGALISETGYTF.

This clonotype has only one observation. The rearrangement uses TRBV7-2 and TRBJ1-1; the D gene is possibly TRBD1 (6 bases). V was shortened by 7 bases and J by 4 bases, with 13 bases between the two germline ends. The CDR3 runs 13 residues. Germline CDR1 and CDR2: SGHTA and FQGNSA. CDR3 DNA: TGTGCCAGCACCCGAGGGGGGGTCACTGAAGCTTTCTTT. Its protein is CASTRGGVTEAFF.

This clonotype was seen just once. The chain recombines TRBV20-1 with TRBJ1-2; 7 bases are a match to TRBD1. Germline CDR1 DFQATT, CDR2 SNEGSKA (reference sequence). The CDR3 is 14 residues long. Germline trimming cut 6 bases from V and 5 bases from J; bases unmatched to any gene: 12. The CDR3 nucleotides are TGCAGTGCCCACCTCGACAGGGCGGCATATGGCTACACCTTC. This encodes CSAHLDRAAYGYTF.

This chain joins TRBV29-1 and TRBJ2-7; TRBD1 might be the D (5 bases). V was shortened by 4 bases and J by 4 bases, with 11 bases between the two germline ends. The V gene's germline CDR1 is SQVTM and CDR2 ANQGSEA. There are 12 residues in the CDR3. DNA of the CDR3: TGCAGCGTTGCCCACAGGACATACGAGCAGTACTTC. It yields the protein CSVAHRTYEQYF.

This rearrangement joins TRBV4-2 to TRBJ1-5, with D possibly TRBD1 on 5 matching bases. Trimming took off 0 bases at V and 5 bases at J, with 17 bases between the two ends. The CDR3 is made up of 17 amino acids. From germline, CDR1 is LGHNA and CDR2 YNFKEQ. The CDR3 DNA reads as TGTGCCAGCAGCCAAGAGGGACCCCAGGAAAGCTATCAGCCCCAGCATTTT. This translates into CASSQEGPQESYQPQHF.

This clonotype has a handful of counts. V is TRBV12-3 or TRBV12-4 and J is TRBJ2-5; D may be TRBD2 (6 bases). The CDR3 is made up of 14 amino acids. Between the trimmed V and J ends, which lost 4 bases and 6 bases, there was a span of 15 bases. The CDR3 DNA reads TGTGCCAGCAGTTCCCGGGACTGGGCAAAGACCCAGTACTTC. The encoded protein is CASSSRDWAKTQYF.

This clonotype was seen at least ten times. V and J are TRBV9 and TRBJ1-5; TRBD1 agrees at 8 bases. Trimming at V came to 3 bases and at J to 5 bases, leaving 7 bases not matched to a gene. CDR1 SGDLS and CDR2 YYNGEE come from the germline V gene. The CDR3 contains 15 residues. CDR3 sequence: CASSADGTGYQPQHF. The CDR3 DNA reads as TGTGCCAGCAGCGCTGATGGGACAGGTTATCAGCCCCAGCATTTT.

Many counts were recorded for this clonotype. The chain employs TRBV9 and TRBJ1-3; D unresolved. The ends were cut back, 3 bases at V and 0 bases at J, with 13 bases in the middle. Germline V gene lookup returns CDR1 SGDLS and CDR2 YYNGEE. This CDR3 is 16 amino acids long. CDR3: CASSAGGLRSGNTIYF. DNA for the CDR3: TGTGCCAGCAGCGCGGGAGGACTGCGCTCTGGAAACACCATATATTTT.

V is TRBV25-1 and J is TRBJ1-2; tentative D call: TRBD1 (6 bases). V was shortened by 7 bases and J by 6 bases, with 12 bases between the two germline ends. The CDR3 consists of 12 residues. Germline values: CDR1 MGHDK, CDR2 SYGVNS. The CDR3 bases are TGTGCCAGCACAACAGGGATTGATGGCTACACCTTC. Its translation: CASTTGIDGYTF.

This clonotype showed up many times. CDR3 protein: CSAGTGGASYEQYF. CDR3 bases: TGCAGTGCTGGCACAGGGGGCGCTTCCTACGAGCAGTACTTC. The V gene is TRBV20-1, the J gene TRBJ2-7; 9 bases are shared with TRBD1. The V segment lost 5 bases and the J segment 1 base; nucleotides outside the gene matches: 6. CDR3 length equals 14 residues. Germline lookup yields CDR1 DFQATT and CDR2 SNEGSKA (reference sequence).

Notes on this clonotype: An end of the junction differs from the germline gene, which may be a read error. The V and J genes are TRBV19 and TRBJ2-6, with TRBD1 matching 7 bases. This CDR3 spans 17 amino acids. Germline V gene lookup returns CDR1 LNHDA and CDR2 SQIVND (reference sequence). The CDR3 reads CASRRTGWDTGANVLTF. The DNA of the CDR3 is TGTGCCAGTAGGCGGACAGGATGGGACACTGGGGCTAACGTCCTGACTTTC.

J is TRBJ1-1 and V is TRBV7-9, with a weak D call TRBD1 (5 bases). Trimming left V 1 base short and J 4 bases short, with 10 bases between. The CDR3 is made up of 14 amino acids. Germline CDR1 and CDR2: SEHNR and FQNEAQ (reference sequence). CDR3 region: CASSLEIGGTEAFF. As DNA, the CDR3 is TGTGCCAGCAGCTTAGAGATCGGGGGCACTGAAGCTTTCTTT. The complete variable domain, with remaining parts taken from reference TRBV7-9 and TRBJ1-1, reads DTGVSQNPRHKITKRGQNVTFRCDPISEHNRLYWYRQTLGQGPEFLTYFQNEAQLEKSRLLSDRFSAERPKGSFSTLEIQRTEQGDSAMYLCASSLEIGGTEAFFGQGTRLTVV.

This clonotype was found many times. This rearrangement joins TRBV7-9 to TRBJ2-5, with D perhaps being TRBD1 or TRBD2 (6 bases each). Germline CDR1 and CDR2: SEHNR and FQNEAQ (reference sequence). This CDR3 is built from 14 residues. The germline V and J ends were trimmed by 5 bases and 5 bases, with 15 bases remaining between them. The CDR3 reads CASSTHRRGETQYF. The CDR3 nucleotides are TGTGCCAGCAGCACACATCGGAGGGGGGAGACCCAGTACTTC.

The V and J genes are TRBV7-2 and TRBJ1-4, with TRBD1 as a possible D gene (5 bases). The CDR3 loop spans 15 amino acids. V was pared by 5 bases and J by 5 bases, with 15 bases between. The V gene's germline CDR1 is SGHTA and CDR2 FQGNSA. The CDR3 DNA reads TGTGCCAGCAGCCACCCCGGCGGGGGGAATGAAAAACTGTTTTTT. It translates to CASSHPGGGNEKLFF.